This TCR beta chain was identified in a study of T cells in localized non-small cell lung cancer (dated by TCRdb to between 2020 and 2021). General notes on the study: The study analyzed T cell repertoires of hundreds of early-stage NSCLC patients, comparing tumors and uninvolved tumor-adjacent lungs. The cohort comprised roughly 220 treatment-naïve NSCLC patients with resected, localized lung tumors. A mean age of around 66 years was recorded for the NSCLC patients, of whom some 130 were male and 90 to 110 were female.

The full study reports these points: Multi-region tumor sequencing was not performed, so intratumor heterogeneity could not be excluded. A median of approximately 57 of the top 100 tumor clones were detected in paired uninvolved adjacent lung, and around 30 of these tumor clones were also found among the top 100 clones of the paired uninvolved adjacent lung. Because of the exploratory design, TCR variables were selected using unadjusted p-values without false-discovery rate correction. Uninvolved tumor-adjacent lung showed the highest T cell clonality, higher than tumor, which suggests more focused antigenic responses in the uninvolved tumor-adjacent lung. Higher T cell density in blood was associated with longer overall survival, whereas higher clonality in adjacent lung was associated with shorter survival.

TCR beta CDR3 regions were sequenced from DNA using the immunoSEQ Assay. The paper's processing steps were these. To compute T cell density, TCR beta template counts were normalized to usable DNA, which was estimated by amplifying housekeeping genes. Using the preseqR package, richness was estimated by extrapolating to 120,000 templates for tissue samples and 400,000 templates for PBMC samples. Clonality was taken to be one minus Pielou's evenness. Differential abundance testing on productive amino-acid clonotypes, with a minimum total count of 5 and an alpha of 0.1, was used to identify tissue-enriched TCRs. The Jaccard Index and the Morisita Overlap Index were used to measure how much the repertoires overlapped between compartments. TCR beta CDR3s were clustered by GLIPH together with public tetramer-defined viral CDR3s, and at least three viral sequences plus V-gene enrichment were required for viral motifs. Sourced from immuneACCESS, this table was stored by TCRdb with only in-frame sequences that have V and J called. A share of the clones is absent; for the studies checked, an unresolved V gene accounts for under half, and the remainder has no known explanation. V and J calls and clone size follow that table, whereas D and trimming were derived from the DNA. The sample yields roughly 2,700 clones; 25% to 30% were counted once. The biggest ten clones account for roughly 12% of the sample.

Between the V and J ends, shortened by 5 bases and 5 bases respectively, the junction contains 6 bases. CDR3 length: 11 amino acids, cysteine to phenylalanine. Of the read, only the CDR3 DNA is kept; its 33 bases are in frame from base 1. As encoded in the germline V gene (reference sequence), CDR1 is LNHDA while CDR2 is SQIVND. At diagnosis, peripheral blood, uninvolved tumor-adjacent lung and tumor were collected and were preserved as a mix of fresh-frozen and FFPE material. Concerning this clone itself: Its antigen target is currently unknown. Base qualities are not recorded, but no much larger clone differs from it by a single base.

Specimen: lung tumor tissue, collected before any cancer treatment. This receptor was taken from a woman between 35 and 75 years old with stage III lung adenocarcinoma. This receptor chain uses TRBV19 and TRBJ1-2; no D gene call is confident. The CDR3 reads as follows: CASSRGYGYTF. The nucleotides are TGTGCCAGTAGTCGAGGGTATGGCTACACCTTC.